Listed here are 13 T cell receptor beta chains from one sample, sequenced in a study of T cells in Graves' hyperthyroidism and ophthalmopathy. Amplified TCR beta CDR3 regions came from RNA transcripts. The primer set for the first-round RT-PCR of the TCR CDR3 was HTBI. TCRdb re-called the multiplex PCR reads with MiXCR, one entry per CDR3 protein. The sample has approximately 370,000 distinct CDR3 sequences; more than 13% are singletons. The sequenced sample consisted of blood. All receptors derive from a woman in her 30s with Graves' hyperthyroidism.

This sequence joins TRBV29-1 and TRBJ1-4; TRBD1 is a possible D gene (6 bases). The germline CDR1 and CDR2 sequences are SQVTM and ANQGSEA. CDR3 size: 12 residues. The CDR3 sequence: CSIGGYNEKLFF. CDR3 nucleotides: TGCAGTATCGGGGGCTATAATGAAAAACTGTTTTTT. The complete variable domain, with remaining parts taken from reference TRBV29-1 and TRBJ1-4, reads SAVISQKPSRDICQRGTSLTIQCQVDSQVTMMFWYRQQPGQSLTLIATANQGSEATYESGFVIDKFPISRPNLTFSTLTVSNMSPEDSSIYLCSIGGYNEKLFFGSGTQLSVL.

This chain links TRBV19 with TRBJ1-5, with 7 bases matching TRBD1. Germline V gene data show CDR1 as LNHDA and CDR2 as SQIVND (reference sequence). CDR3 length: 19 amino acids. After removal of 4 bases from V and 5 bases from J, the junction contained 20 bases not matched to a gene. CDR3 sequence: CASSTVRGGLGIGDQPQHF. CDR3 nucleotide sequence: TGTGCCAGTAGTACTGTAAGAGGGGGCTTGGGGATTGGCGATCAGCCCCAGCATTTT.

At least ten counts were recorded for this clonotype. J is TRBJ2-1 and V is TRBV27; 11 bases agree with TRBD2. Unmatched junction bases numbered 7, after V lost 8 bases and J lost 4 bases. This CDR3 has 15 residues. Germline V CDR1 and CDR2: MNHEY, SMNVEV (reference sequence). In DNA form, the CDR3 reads TGTGCCAGCGTGAAAGGGACTAGCGGTTACAATGAGCAGTTCTTC. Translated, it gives CASVKGTSGYNEQFF.

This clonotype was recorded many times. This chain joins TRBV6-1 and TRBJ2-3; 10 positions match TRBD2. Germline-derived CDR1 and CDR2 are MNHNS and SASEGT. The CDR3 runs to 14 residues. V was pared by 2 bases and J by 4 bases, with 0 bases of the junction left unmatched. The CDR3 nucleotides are TGTGCCAGCAGTGAACTAGCGGGAGCAGATACGCAGTATTTT. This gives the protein CASSELAGADTQYF.

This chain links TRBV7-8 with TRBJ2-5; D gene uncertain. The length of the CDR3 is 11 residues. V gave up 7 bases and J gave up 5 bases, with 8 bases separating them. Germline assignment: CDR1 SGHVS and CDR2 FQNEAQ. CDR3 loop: CASIRTETQYF. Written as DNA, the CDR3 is TGTGCCAGCATTCGAACGGAGACCCAGTACTTC.

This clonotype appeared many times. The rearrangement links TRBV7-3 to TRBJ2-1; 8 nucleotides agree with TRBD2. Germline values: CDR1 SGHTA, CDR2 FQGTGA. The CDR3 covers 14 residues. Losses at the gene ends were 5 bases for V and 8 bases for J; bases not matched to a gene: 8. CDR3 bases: TGTGCCAGCAGCCGGGGCGGGAGGCGGGATGAGCAGTTCTTC. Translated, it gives CASSRGGRRDEQFF.

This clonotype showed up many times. The CDR3 is CASSSQAGGEQFF. The DNA of the CDR3 is TGTGCCAGCAGCTCTCAAGCGGGAGGTGAGCAGTTCTTC. The V call is TRBV3-1, the J call TRBJ2-1; TRBD2 aligns across 9 bases. This CDR3 has 13 residues. Germline CDR1 is LGHDT and CDR2 is YNNKEL (reference sequence). V lost 5 bases to trimming and J lost 9 bases; unmatched junction nucleotides: 5.

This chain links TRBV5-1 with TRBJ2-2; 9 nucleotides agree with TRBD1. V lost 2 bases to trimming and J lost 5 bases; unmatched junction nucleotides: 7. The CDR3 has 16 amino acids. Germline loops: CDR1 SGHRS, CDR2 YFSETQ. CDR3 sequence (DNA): TGCGCCAGCAGCTTCACAGGGGGCTTTCGAACCGGGGAGCTGTTTTTT. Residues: CASSFTGGFRTGELFF.

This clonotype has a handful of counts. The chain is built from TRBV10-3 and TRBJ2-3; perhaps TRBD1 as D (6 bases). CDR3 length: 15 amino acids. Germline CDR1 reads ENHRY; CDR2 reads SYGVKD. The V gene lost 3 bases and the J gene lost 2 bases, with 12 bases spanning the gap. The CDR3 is CAISDRGGDTDTQYF. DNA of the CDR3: TGTGCCATCAGTGACCGAGGGGGAGACACAGATACGCAGTATTTT.

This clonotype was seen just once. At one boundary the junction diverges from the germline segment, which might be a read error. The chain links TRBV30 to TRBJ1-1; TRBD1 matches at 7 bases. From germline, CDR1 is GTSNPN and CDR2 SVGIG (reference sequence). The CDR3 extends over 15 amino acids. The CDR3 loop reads CAWSLLSRGNTKAFF. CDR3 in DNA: TGTGCCTGGAGCCTGCTGTCCAGGGGGAACACTAAAGCTTTCTTT.

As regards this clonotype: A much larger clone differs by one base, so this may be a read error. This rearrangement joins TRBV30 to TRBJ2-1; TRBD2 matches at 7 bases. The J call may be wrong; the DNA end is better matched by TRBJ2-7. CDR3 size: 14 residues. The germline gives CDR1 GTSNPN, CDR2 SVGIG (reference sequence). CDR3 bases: TGTGCCTGGAGTCGGGAGGCGATTACCAATGAGCAGTACTTC. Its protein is CAWSREAITNEQYF.

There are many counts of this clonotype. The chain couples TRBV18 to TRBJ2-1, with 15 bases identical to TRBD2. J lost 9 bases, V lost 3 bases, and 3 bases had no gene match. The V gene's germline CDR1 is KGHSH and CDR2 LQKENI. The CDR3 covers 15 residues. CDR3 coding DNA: TGTGCCAGCTCACCCGGGACTAGCGGGAGGCTTGAGCAGTTCTTC. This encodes CASSPGTSGRLEQFF.

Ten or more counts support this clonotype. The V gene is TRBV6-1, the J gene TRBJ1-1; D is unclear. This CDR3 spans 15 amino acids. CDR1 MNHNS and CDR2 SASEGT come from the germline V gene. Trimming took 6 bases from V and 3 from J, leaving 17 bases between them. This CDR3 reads CASRTGSWKHTEAFF. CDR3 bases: TGTGCCAGCAGGACCGGGAGCTGGAAGCACACTGAAGCTTTCTTT.